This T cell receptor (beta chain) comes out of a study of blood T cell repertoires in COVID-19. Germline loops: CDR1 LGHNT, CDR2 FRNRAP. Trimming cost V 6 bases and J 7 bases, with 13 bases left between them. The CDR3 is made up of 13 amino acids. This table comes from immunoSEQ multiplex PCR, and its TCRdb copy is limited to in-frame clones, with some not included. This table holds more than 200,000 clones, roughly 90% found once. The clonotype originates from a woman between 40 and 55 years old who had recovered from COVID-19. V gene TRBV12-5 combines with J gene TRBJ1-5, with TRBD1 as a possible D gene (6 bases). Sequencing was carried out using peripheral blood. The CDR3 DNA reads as TGTGCTAGTGGCACAGGGATTAAACAGCCCCAGCATTTT. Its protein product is CASGTGIKQPQHF.